This passage covers 32 T cell receptor beta chains from one sample sequenced in a study of blood T cell repertoires in COVID-19. Produced via immunoSEQ multiplex PCR; TCRdb's table is partial and in-frame only. The sample lists over 300,000 clones; roughly 88% were seen once. Input material: PBMCs or T cells enriched from blood (not recorded which). Receptor source: a young man who had recovered from COVID-19.

The chain links TRBV19 to TRBJ2-7, with TRBD2 as a possible D gene (6 bases). Looked up from germline, CDR1 is LNHDA and CDR2 is SQIVND (reference sequence). This CDR3 is 13 amino acids long. Trimming shortened V by 10 bases and J by 1 base, and 14 bases separated the two germline ends. The CDR3 is CATDGGSSYEQYF. DNA of the CDR3: TGTGCCACCGACGGGGGATCATCCTACGAGCAGTACTTC.

The rearrangement uses TRBV5-1 and TRBJ2-5, with TRBD1 matching 7 bases. V lost 5 bases, J lost 5 bases, and 6 bases stayed unmatched. Germline values: CDR1 SGHRS, CDR2 YFSETQ. CDR3 size: 13 residues. DNA for the CDR3: TGCGCCAGCAGAGAGGGGGCCAGGGAGACCCAGTACTTC. The encoded protein is CASREGARETQYF.

The chain combines TRBV11-2 with TRBJ1-6, with 11 bases aligning to TRBD1. Germline CDR1 SGHAT, CDR2 FQNNGV. V dropped 5 bases and J dropped 9; count of bases not matched to a gene: 9. The CDR3 covers 16 residues. The CDR3 here is CASSAQSGTGGSPLHF. The CDR3 DNA follows: TGTGCCAGCAGCGCTCAATCCGGGACAGGGGGTTCACCCCTCCACTTT.

Worth noting for this clone: The same CDR3 can be traced to other DNA sequences in this sample. The chain links TRBV12-3 or TRBV12-4 to TRBJ1-2; perhaps TRBD1 as D (5 bases). Trimming took off 5 bases at V and 4 bases at J, with 11 bases between the two ends. This CDR3 contains 13 residues. This chain's CDR3 is CASSLGGGYGYTF. The CDR3 nucleotides read TGTGCCAGCAGTCTCGGGGGGGGCTATGGCTACACCTTC.

This clone was seen a few times. V is TRBV5-1 and J is TRBJ2-2; 9 nucleotides line up with TRBD1. Trimming at V came to 4 bases and at J to 4 bases, leaving 11 bases not matched to a gene. CDR3 length: 17 amino acids. Germline values: CDR1 SGHRS, CDR2 YFSETQ. The CDR3 region has the DNA TGCGCCAGCAGCCCAGGCACAGGGGGCTCCGGCACCGGGGAGCTGTTTTTT. This gives the protein CASSPGTGGSGTGELFF.

CDR3 sequence: CASRFPALNSRSGGYTF. CDR3 coding DNA: TGTGCCAGCAGATTCCCCGCGCTTAATTCCAGATCAGGTGGCTACACCTTC. The V call is TRBV5-8, the J call TRBJ1-2, with D uncertain. Trimming stripped 5 bases from V and 7 bases from J, with 27 bases between. Germline CDR1 is SGHTS and CDR2 is YDEGEE. There are 17 residues in the CDR3. Full variable domain (remainder filled in from reference TRBV5-8 and TRBJ1-2): EAGVTQSPTHLIKTRGQQATLRCSPISGHTSVYWYQQALGLGLQFLLWYDEGEERNRGNFPPRFSGRQFPNYSSELNVNALELEDSALYLCASRFPALNSRSGGYTFGSGTRLTVV.

This clone was found once. Different DNA sequences within this sample yield the same CDR3. The chain employs TRBV5-4 and TRBJ2-7; TRBD1 matches at 7 bases. With 1 base clipped from V and 4 bases from J, the junction kept 5 bases outside the gene matches. Germline V lookup: CDR1 SGHNT, CDR2 YYREEE (reference sequence). This CDR3 has 14 residues. For the CDR3, the DNA is TGTGCCAGCAGCTTGCGACAGGGAGTTTACGAGCAGTACTTC. Translated: CASSLRQGVYEQYF.

This chain uses TRBV7-9 with TRBJ2-3, with D possibly matching TRBD2 (6 bases). This CDR3 is built from 14 residues. CDR1 and CDR2 (germline): SEHNR, FQNEAQ (reference sequence). The V gene lost 0 bases and the J gene lost 3 bases, with 7 bases spanning the gap. In nucleotides, the CDR3 is TGTGCCAGCAGCTTAGCGGGACTGACAGATACGCAGTATTTT. This gives the protein CASSLAGLTDTQYF.

The chain recombines TRBV12-2 with TRBJ1-1; the table's TRBD1 call for D was not verified on the DNA. TRBV12-2 is marked as a pseudogene. The CDR3 is made up of 15 amino acids. DNA for the CDR3: TGTGCAAGTCGCCCGCGGACAGGGTTTGGCACTGAAGCTTTCTTT. Translating it yields CASRPRTGFGTEAFF.

The chain joins TRBV10-3 to TRBJ2-7; 8 nucleotides align to TRBD1. Per germline, CDR1 ENHRY and CDR2 SYGVKD. There are 13 residues in the CDR3. V trimming: 5 bases; J trimming: 1 base; junction bases outside the gene matches: 1. Here the CDR3 reads CAISRQGSYEQYF. The CDR3 nucleotides read TGTGCCATCAGTAGACAGGGGTCCTACGAGCAGTACTTC.

The DNA of the CDR3 is TGCGCCAGCAGCCCCCCGACAGGGTCCGGGGAGCTGTTTTTT. It codes for CASSPPTGSGELFF. The rearrangement links TRBV5-1 to TRBJ2-2, with 7 bases lining up with TRBD1. The CDR3 totals 14 residues. V lost 4 bases, J lost 6 bases, and 6 bases stayed unmatched. Germline V CDR1 and CDR2: SGHRS, YFSETQ.

The chain recombines TRBV19 with TRBJ2-2, with D uncertain. Germline V gene data show CDR1 as LNHDA and CDR2 as SQIVND (reference sequence). The V end lost 5 bases, the J end lost 2 bases, and 6 bases lay between the germline ends. This CDR3 spans 13 amino acids. This CDR3 reads CASSAENTGELFF. For the CDR3, the DNA is TGTGCCAGTAGTGCAGAAAACACCGGGGAGCTGTTTTTT.

The chain carries TRBV12-3 or TRBV12-4 and TRBJ2-4; TRBD1 agrees at 8 bases. V trimming: 1 base; J trimming: 7 bases; junction bases outside the gene matches: 0. This CDR3 has 13 residues. This CDR3 is CASSLGQGNIQYF. CDR3 in DNA: TGTGCCAGCAGTTTAGGACAGGGGAACATTCAGTACTTC.

The chain combines TRBV7-6 with TRBJ2-2, with D possibly being TRBD2 (5 bases). CDR3 length: 16 residues. The germline V gene has CDR1 SGHVS and CDR2 FNYEAQ. The germline V and J ends were trimmed by 2 bases and 6 bases, with 16 bases remaining between them. The CDR3 DNA reads TGTGCCAGCAGCTTATGGCCTCCGGGGTCCGCCGGGGAGCTGTTTTTT. Its translation: CASSLWPPGSAGELFF.

V and J are TRBV10-2 and TRBJ1-6; the D gene is possibly TRBD1 (6 bases). V lost 8 bases to trimming and J lost 12 bases, with 11 bases between them. Germline assignment: CDR1 WSHSY and CDR2 SAAADI. The CDR3 consists of 11 residues. CDR3 amino acids: CASGRGEPLHF. DNA of the CDR3: TGCGCCAGCGGCAGGGGTGAACCCCTCCACTTT.

This rearrangement joins TRBV4-2 to TRBJ2-7, with 9 bases that match TRBD2. The CDR3 is 16 residues long. J gave up 11 bases and V 1 base, and 15 bases lay outside the gene matches. CDR1 and CDR2 from the germline V gene are LGHNA and YNFKEQ. The CDR3, as DNA: TGTGCCAGCAGCCAAGCCGAGCGGGGGGTCGAGTTGGTGAAGTACTTC. Amino acid sequence: CASSQAERGVELVKYF.

This chain links TRBV30 with TRBJ1-2; D not resolved. With 2 bases removed from V and 2 bases from J, the gap between germline ends came to 6 bases. The CDR3 has 12 residues. CDR1 and CDR2 (germline): GTSNPN, SVGIG (reference sequence). CDR3 DNA sequence: TGTGCCTGGAGTCAACACAACTATGGCTACACCTTC. It translates to CAWSQHNYGYTF.

The chain employs TRBV29-1 and TRBJ2-3, with D perhaps matching TRBD1 or TRBD2 (5 bases each). Germline lookup yields CDR1 SQVTM and CDR2 ANQGSEA. V lost 5 bases and J lost 2, with 29 bases in between. This CDR3 has 19 amino acids. CDR3 region: CSVQAAGSARAPITDTQYF. CDR3 DNA sequence: TGCAGCGTTCAAGCGGCAGGGTCAGCCCGGGCCCCCATCACAGATACGCAGTATTTT.

The V gene is TRBV7-9, the J gene TRBJ2-7; 10 bases line up with TRBD1. The germline CDR1 and CDR2 sequences are SEHNR and FQNEAQ (reference sequence). The V gene end was trimmed by 1 base and the J gene end by 9 bases; junction bases not matched to a gene: 9. The CDR3 has 15 residues. This CDR3 is CASSLVETGGAAQYF. CDR3 DNA sequence: TGTGCCAGCAGCTTAGTCGAGACAGGGGGCGCGGCGCAGTACTTC.

The table lists this clone with a few counts. The chain has TRBV6-5 and TRBJ2-3; 9 nucleotides match TRBD1. Germline-derived CDR1 and CDR2 are MNHEY and SVGAGI. V lost 4 bases, J lost 6 bases, and 11 bases stayed unmatched. This CDR3 region has 16 residues. The CDR3 coding sequence is TGTGCCAGCAGTTCAAATCCCGGGACAGGGACGGATACGCAGTATTTT. Amino acids: CASSSNPGTGTDTQYF.

The chain is built from TRBV11-3 and TRBJ1-1; D might be TRBD1 (6 bases). The ends were cut back, 0 bases at V and 2 bases at J, with 16 bases in the middle. This CDR3 has 17 residues. From germline, CDR1 is SGHNT and CDR2 YENEEA. CDR3: CASSLDRLGQNNTEAFF. In nucleotides, the CDR3 is TGTGCCAGCAGCTTAGATCGCCTTGGACAGAACAACACTGAAGCTTTCTTT. The full variable domain, in which reference TRBV11-3 and TRBJ1-1 provide the parts outside the CDR3, is EAGVVQSPRYKIIEKKQPVAFWCNPISGHNTLYWYLQNLGQGPELLIRYENEEAVDDSQLPKDRFSAERLKGVDSTLKIQPAELGDSAVYLCASSLDRLGQNNTEAFFGQGTRLTVV.

The V and J genes are TRBV12-2 and TRBJ1-6. TRBV12-2 is classified as a pseudogene. The CDR3 extends over 23 amino acids. Written as DNA, the CDR3 is TGTGCAAGTCGCCGCCCAGCTGAACTCAGGACTCTTAAGCTCCTCTCCTATAATTCACCCCTCCACTTT. This translates into CASRRPAELRTLKLLSYNSPLHF.

The V call is TRBV5-1, the J call TRBJ1-2; D is perhaps TRBD1 (6 bases). Germline CDR1 is SGHRS and CDR2 is YFSETQ. The CDR3 is 15 amino acids. Trimming removed 0 bases from V and 3 bases from J, with 12 bases in between. The CDR3 DNA reads as TGCGCCAGCAGCTTGGATCCGGGACAAGACTATGGCTACACCTTC. Translation: CASSLDPGQDYGYTF.

The chain combines TRBV6-1 with TRBJ1-2; possibly TRBD1 for D (5 bases). This CDR3 contains 12 residues. CDR1 and CDR2 from the germline V gene are MNHNS and SASEGT. V dropped 2 bases and J dropped 6 bases, with 7 bases sitting between them. CDR3 coding DNA: TGTGCCAGCAGTGAATGGGGGGATGGCTACACCTTC. This encodes CASSEWGDGYTF.

This clone came up once. The chain couples TRBV27 to TRBJ2-7; 12 positions agree with TRBD2. V gave up 2 bases and J gave up 2 bases; unmatched junction bases: 1. The CDR3 extends over 15 amino acids. From germline, CDR1 is MNHEY and CDR2 SMNVEV (reference sequence). Here the CDR3 reads CASSLLAGGPYEQYF. CDR3 nucleotides: TGTGCCAGCAGTTTACTAGCGGGGGGGCCCTACGAGCAGTACTTC.

This sequence joins TRBV10-1 and TRBJ2-4; tentatively, D is TRBD1 (5 bases). From germline, CDR1 is WNHNN and CDR2 SYGVQD (reference sequence). This CDR3 is 17 amino acids long. The V end lost 4 bases, the J end lost 3 bases, and 19 bases lay between the germline ends. Here the CDR3 reads CASSVCRALFVKNIQYF. DNA of the CDR3: TGCGCCAGCAGTGTCTGCAGGGCCCTGTTTGTCAAAAACATTCAGTACTTC.

The chain combines TRBV11-1 with TRBJ2-1; possibly TRBD1 for D (6 bases). Germline V lookup: CDR1 SGHAT, CDR2 FQDESV (reference sequence). This CDR3 region has 14 residues. Trimming stripped 1 base from V and 8 bases from J, with 12 bases between. CDR3 region: CASSLDRVGHEQFF. CDR3 in DNA: TGTGCCAGCAGCTTAGACAGGGTAGGCCATGAGCAGTTCTTC.

This chain joins TRBV5-5 and TRBJ1-3; no reliable D call. V lost 6 bases and J 1 base, leaving 20 bases between the germline ends. CDR1 is SGHKS and CDR2 is YYEKEE in the germline V gene (reference sequence). This CDR3 is 17 amino acids long. In nucleotides, the CDR3 is TGTGCCAGCACCTCAACGGTGGTCGAATTTTCTGGAAACACCATATATTTT. This sequence encodes CASTSTVVEFSGNTIYF.

CDR3 sequence: CASSLAEGTGNTIYF. The CDR3 coding sequence is TGTGCCAGCAGCTTAGCGGAGGGCACAGGAAACACCATATATTTT. The J gene is TRBJ1-3, the V gene TRBV7-2, with no clear D. Trimming cost V 0 bases and J 4 bases, with 10 bases left between them. The CDR3 has 15 residues. The V gene's germline CDR1 is SGHTA and CDR2 FQGNSA.

The V and J genes are TRBV11-2 and TRBJ2-3, with unresolved D. The CDR3 has 12 residues. In germline, CDR1 is SGHAT, CDR2 FQNNGV. Trimming left V 10 bases short and J 0 bases short, with 8 bases between. DNA of the CDR3: TGTGCCACCCGGTCTAGCACAGATACGCAGTATTTT. This sequence encodes CATRSSTDTQYF.

This clone was found many times. The CDR3 sequence is CASSYGTGINEQFF. The CDR3 nucleotides are TGTGCCAGCAGTTACGGGACAGGGATAAATGAGCAGTTCTTC. The gene calls are TRBV6-2 or TRBV6-3 and TRBJ2-1; TRBD1 agrees at 9 bases. V shed 2 bases and J 7 bases; nucleotides not matched to a gene: 3. The CDR3 length is 14 residues. The germline V gene encodes CDR1 MNHEY and CDR2 SVGEGT.

This chain's CDR3 is CASSQEGTGTGDNEQFF. CDR3 DNA: TGTGCCAGCAGCCAAGAAGGGACCGGGACAGGGGACAATGAGCAGTTCTTC. The rearrangement links TRBV4-2 to TRBJ2-1; TRBD1 agrees at 10 bases. The CDR3 runs 17 residues. Germline lookup yields CDR1 LGHNA and CDR2 YNFKEQ. Trimming cost V 0 bases and J 5 bases; bases outside gene matches: 7.